A single sample is the source of the 8 T cell receptor beta chains below, sequenced in a study of cytomegalovirus exposure and HLA in healthy donors. Clones were read by immunoSEQ multiplex PCR, and TCRdb kept only the in-frame ones, dropping some. The sample carries approximately 220,000 clones, more than 75% recorded once. The specimen was PBMCs. The receptor set was obtained from a man aged 18-30 years in good health and CMV-seronegative.

The chain is built from TRBV5-6 and TRBJ2-5; D gene ambiguous. CDR1 and CDR2 (germline): SGHDT, YYEEEE. V lost 4 bases, J lost 3 bases, and 13 bases lay in between. This CDR3 spans 14 amino acids. This CDR3 is CASSQPTIKETQYF. CDR3 nucleotides: TGTGCCAGCAGCCAACCAACTATAAAAGAGACCCAGTACTTC.

This chain links TRBV7-6 with TRBJ1-3, with 8 bases aligning to TRBD1. V was pared by 5 bases and J by 4 bases, with 10 bases of the junction left unmatched. The CDR3 has 16 amino acids. In germline, CDR1 is SGHVS, CDR2 FNYEAQ. The CDR3 sequence: CASSQNAGQGGNTIYF. The CDR3, as DNA: TGTGCCAGCAGCCAGAACGCTGGACAGGGAGGAAACACCATATATTTT. Together with reference TRBV7-6 and TRBJ1-3, the CDR3 gives the full variable domain: GAGVSQSPRYKVTKRGQDVALRCDPISGHVSLYWYRQALGQGPEFLTYFNYEAQQDKSGLPNDRFSAERPEGSISTLTIQRTEQRDSAMYRCASSQNAGQGGNTIYFGEGSWLTVV.

The chain recombines TRBV6-6 with TRBJ2-7; no clear D gene. The CDR3 has 12 amino acids. V shed 3 bases and J shed 3 bases, with 6 bases lying between them. Germline values: CDR1 MNHNY, CDR2 SVGAGI (reference sequence). The CDR3 DNA is TGTGCCAGCAGTTATGGGCTCTACGAGCAGTACTTC. The encoded protein is CASSYGLYEQYF.

The rearrangement links TRBV6-1 to TRBJ1-5; D is unclear. Trimming shortened V by 0 bases and J by 7 bases, and 10 bases separated the two germline ends. The germline V gene encodes CDR1 MNHNS and CDR2 SASEGT. CDR3 length equals 14 residues. CDR3 in amino acids: CASSEASGIQPQHF. CDR3 nucleotides: TGTGCCAGCAGTGAAGCTAGCGGGATACAGCCCCAGCATTTT.

The chain joins TRBV5-1 to TRBJ1-2, with a possible D match to TRBD1 (5 bases). V lost 0 bases and J lost 6, with 9 bases in between. This CDR3 region has 13 residues. CDR1 is SGHRS and CDR2 is YFSETQ in the germline V gene. CDR3 nucleotide sequence: TGCGCCAGCAGCTTGGCCAGGGATGATGGCTACACCTTC. Translation: CASSLARDDGYTF. Together with reference TRBV5-1 and TRBJ1-2, the CDR3 gives the full variable domain: KAGVTQTPRYLIKTRGQQVTLSCSPISGHRSVSWYQQTPGQGLQFLFEYFSETQRNKGNFPGRFSGRQFSNSRSEMNVSTLELGDSALYLCASSLARDDGYTFGSGTRLTVV.

V gene TRBV7-6 combines with J gene TRBJ1-5, with 7 bases aligning to TRBD1. Trimming took 5 bases from V and 9 from J; bases not matched to a gene: 13. Per germline, CDR1 SGHVS and CDR2 FNYEAQ. The CDR3 has 15 residues. The CDR3 sequence: CASSLGTEGKWPQHF. The CDR3 DNA follows: TGTGCCAGCAGCCTCGGGACAGAGGGAAAGTGGCCCCAGCATTTT.

This clone was counted only a few times. CDR3 DNA sequence: TGCGCCAGCAGCTGGGAGCCCAAGGACAGTCGAGGCTACACCTTC. Amino acids: CASSWEPKDSRGYTF. The chain uses TRBV5-1 and TRBJ1-2, with a tentative D call TRBD1 (6 bases). CDR1 and CDR2 from the germline V gene are SGHRS and YFSETQ. The V gene lost 3 bases and the J gene lost 8 bases, with 20 bases spanning the gap. There are 15 residues in the CDR3.

J is TRBJ1-1 and V is TRBV5-6; possible D gene TRBD1, 5 bases. Per the germline V gene, CDR1 is SGHDT and CDR2 is YYEEEE. CDR3 length: 17 residues. Trimming took off 0 bases at V and 1 base at J, with 16 bases between the two ends. This CDR3 reads CASSLALSGLKNTEAFF. CDR3 nucleotide sequence: TGTGCCAGCAGCTTGGCTTTATCGGGACTCAAGAACACTGAAGCTTTCTTT.